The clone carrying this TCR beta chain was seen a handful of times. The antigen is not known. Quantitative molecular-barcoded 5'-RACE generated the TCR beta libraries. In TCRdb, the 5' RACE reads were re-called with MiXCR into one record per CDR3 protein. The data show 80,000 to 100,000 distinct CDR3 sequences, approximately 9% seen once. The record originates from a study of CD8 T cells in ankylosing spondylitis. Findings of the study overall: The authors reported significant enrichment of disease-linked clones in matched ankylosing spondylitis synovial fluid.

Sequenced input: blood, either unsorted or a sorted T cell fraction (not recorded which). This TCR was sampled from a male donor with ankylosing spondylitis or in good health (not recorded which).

The CDR3 DNA follows: TGTGCCAGCAGCTATTCGTCAGATACGCAGTATTTT. As protein: CASSYSSDTQYF. V and J are TRBV7-2 and TRBJ2-3; no clear D gene. The CDR3 consists of 12 residues. Germline values: CDR1 SGHTA, CDR2 FQGNSA. Trimming cost V 4 bases and J 4 bases, with 6 bases left between them.